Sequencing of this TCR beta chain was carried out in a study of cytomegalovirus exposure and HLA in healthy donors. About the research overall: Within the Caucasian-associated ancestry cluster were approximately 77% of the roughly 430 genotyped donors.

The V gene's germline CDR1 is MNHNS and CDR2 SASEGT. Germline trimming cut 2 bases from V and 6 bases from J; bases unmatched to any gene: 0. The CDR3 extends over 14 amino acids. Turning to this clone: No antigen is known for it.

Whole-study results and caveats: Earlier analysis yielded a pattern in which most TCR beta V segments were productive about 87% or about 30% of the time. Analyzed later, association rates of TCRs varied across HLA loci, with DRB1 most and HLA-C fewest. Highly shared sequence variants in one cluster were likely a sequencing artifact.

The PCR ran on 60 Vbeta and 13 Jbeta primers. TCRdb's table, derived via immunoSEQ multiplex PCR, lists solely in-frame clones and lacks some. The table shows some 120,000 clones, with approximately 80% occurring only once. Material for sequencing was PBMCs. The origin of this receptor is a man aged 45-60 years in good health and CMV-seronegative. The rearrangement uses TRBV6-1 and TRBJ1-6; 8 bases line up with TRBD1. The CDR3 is CASSETGGNSPLHF. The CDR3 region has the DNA TGTGCCAGCAGTGAAACAGGGGGTAATTCACCCCTCCACTTT.